These 23 T cell receptor beta chains share one sample of origin, sequenced in a study of blood T cell repertoires in COVID-19. Here immunoSEQ multiplex PCR was the method, and the copy in TCRdb shows in-frame clones only, minus some. The sample carries more than 300,000 clones, approximately 87% recorded once. The material sequenced was peripheral blood. These receptors all stem from a woman under 40 with COVID-19, enrolled during active disease.

The genes are TRBV6-4 and TRBJ2-3; TRBD2 is a possible D gene (6 bases). Germline V gene data show CDR1 as MRHNA and CDR2 as SNTAGT. This CDR3 contains 14 residues. Trimming took 3 bases from V and 0 from J, leaving 7 bases between them. CDR3 DNA: TGTGCCAGCAGTGAGGGGACTAGCACAGATACGCAGTATTTT. Protein product: CASSEGTSTDTQYF.

A remark on this clone: Other DNA variants within this sample encode the same CDR3. The chain employs TRBV7-9 and TRBJ1-2; TRBD1 aligns across 7 bases. V gave up 1 base and J gave up 4 bases; unmatched junction bases: 0. From germline, CDR1 is SEHNR and CDR2 FQNEAQ (reference sequence). CDR3 length equals 13 residues. As DNA, the CDR3 is TGTGCCAGCAGCTTAGGGACAGGCTATGGCTACACCTTC. Residues: CASSLGTGYGYTF.

Points on this clone: One end of the junction is discordant with germline, which a read error may explain. V gene TRBV6-5 combines with J gene TRBJ2-4; TRBD2 matches at 12 bases. The CDR3 loop spans 12 amino acids. Germline lookup yields CDR1 MNHEY and CDR2 SVGAGI. The CDR3 sequence: CASSILAGGPEF. CDR3 in DNA: TGTGCCAGCAGTATCCTAGCGGGAGGGCCCGAGTTC.

A word on this clone: The junction differs from germline at one of its ends, possibly a read error. The chain combines TRBV10-2 with TRBJ2-7; D is unclear. In germline, CDR1 is WSHSY, CDR2 SAAADI. CDR3 length: 13 residues. CDR3 in DNA: TGCGCCAGCAGAGAGTTAGCAAAATACGAGCAGTACTTC. The encoded protein is CASRELAKYEQYF.

In its sample, this clone was seen a few times. The V call is TRBV4-2, the J call TRBJ2-7, with D maybe TRBD1 (5 bases). The CDR3 sequence is 14 residues long. The germline V gene encodes CDR1 LGHNA and CDR2 YNFKEQ. V lost 0 bases, J lost 2 bases, and 8 bases lay in between. The DNA for the CDR3 is TGTGCCAGCAGCCAAGACAGGGATACCTACGAGCAGTACTTC. It specifies CASSQDRDTYEQYF.

The J gene is TRBJ1-5, the V gene TRBV30; D not resolved. V was shortened by 2 bases and J by 6 bases, with 11 bases between the two germline ends. CDR1 and CDR2 from the germline V gene are GTSNPN and SVGIG (reference sequence). The CDR3 covers 13 residues. CDR3 protein: CAWSPGIGQPQHF. The CDR3 DNA reads TGTGCCTGGAGTCCCGGGATCGGTCAGCCCCAGCATTTT.

The rearrangement links TRBV4-1 to TRBJ2-5, with a weak D call TRBD2 (5 bases). V lost 0 bases and J 1 base, leaving 9 bases between the germline ends. The CDR3 runs to 15 residues. Germline assignment: CDR1 MGHRA and CDR2 YSYEKL. The CDR3 sequence is CASSQDWSGQETQYF. CDR3 DNA: TGCGCCAGCAGCCAAGATTGGAGCGGCCAAGAGACCCAGTACTTC.

The genes are TRBV4-1 and TRBJ2-3; 9 nucleotides match TRBD1. Losses at the gene ends were 2 bases for V and 2 bases for J; bases not matched to a gene: 8. The CDR3 has 17 amino acids. Germline loops: CDR1 MGHRA, CDR2 YSYEKL. CDR3 loop: CASSQRNGQGNTDTQYF. The CDR3 coding sequence is TGCGCCAGCAGCCAAAGAAATGGACAGGGGAACACAGATACGCAGTATTTT.

The CDR3 is CASSAGTGGTDTQYF. Written as DNA, the CDR3 is TGCGCCAGCAGCGCTGGTACAGGGGGTACAGATACGCAGTATTTT. This chain connects TRBV5-1 to TRBJ2-3; 8 bases agree with TRBD1. J lost 3 bases, V lost 4 bases, and 7 bases had no gene match. Germline assignment: CDR1 SGHRS and CDR2 YFSETQ. This CDR3 spans 15 amino acids.

This sequence joins TRBV3-1 (or the pseudogene TRBV3-2) and TRBJ2-5; possibly TRBD2 for D (6 bases). Germline V CDR1 and CDR2: LGHDT, YNNKEL (reference sequence). V lost 8 bases, J lost 2 bases, and 12 bases lay in between. The CDR3 sequence is 13 residues long. CDR3 residues: CASGGLMQETQYF. The CDR3 nucleotides are TGTGCCAGCGGAGGACTAATGCAAGAGACCCAGTACTTC.

The chain joins TRBV29-1 to TRBJ1-4, with D uncertain. V was pared by 3 bases and J by 4 bases, with 9 bases between. The CDR3 is made up of 13 amino acids. Germline assignment: CDR1 SQVTM and CDR2 ANQGSEA. Here the CDR3 reads CSVDGGRNEKLFF. The CDR3 DNA reads TGCAGCGTTGATGGAGGACGTAATGAAAAACTGTTTTTT.

The gene calls are TRBV7-8 and TRBJ1-1, with D perhaps matching TRBD1 (5 bases). Germline values: CDR1 SGHVS, CDR2 FQNEAQ. Trimming removed 5 bases from V and 1 base from J, with 20 bases in between. The length of the CDR3 is 17 residues. The CDR3 sequence is CASSPRGMRGSNTEAFF. The CDR3 nucleotides read TGTGCCAGCAGCCCCCGGGGGATGAGAGGATCGAACACTGAAGCTTTCTTT.

The chain recombines TRBV29-1 with TRBJ2-2, with TRBD1 matching 8 bases. V shed 7 bases and J 0 bases; nucleotides not matched to a gene: 10. The CDR3 runs to 16 residues. CDR1 SQVTM and CDR2 ANQGSEA come from the germline V gene. CDR3 in DNA: TGCAGCGCAACGACAGGGGCCGGATCGAACACCGGGGAGCTGTTTTTT. This translates into CSATTGAGSNTGELFF.

This chain links TRBV6-6 with TRBJ2-5; D not resolved. The CDR3 covers 14 residues. The V end was cut by 0 bases, the J end by 5 bases, with 10 bases between. CDR1 MNHNY and CDR2 SVGAGI come from the germline V gene (reference sequence). The CDR3, as DNA: TGTGCCAGCAGTTACTCCCACCGGTTTGAGACCCAGTACTTC. Protein product: CASSYSHRFETQYF.

This clone was counted once. One junction end does not reproduce the germline sequence, and a read error may be involved. The chain has TRBV7-7 and TRBJ2-2, with TRBD1 matching 11 bases. Germline lookup yields CDR1 SSHAT and CDR2 FNYEAQ (reference sequence). This CDR3 is built from 15 residues. The chain's CDR3 is CASSSLGTGGGELFF. In nucleotides, the CDR3 is TGTGCTAGCAGCTCCCTAGGGACAGGGGGCGGGGAGCTGTTTTTT.

This chain joins TRBV2 and TRBJ1-3, with TRBD1 matching over 9 bases. CDR3 length: 17 amino acids. The junction had 10 bases not matched to a gene; V was cut back by 5 bases and J by 2 bases. Germline V gene data show CDR1 as SNHLY and CDR2 as FYNNEI. In DNA form, the CDR3 reads TGTGCCAGCAGTTGGGACAGGGAAGACTGGACTGGAAACACCATATATTTT. This encodes CASSWDREDWTGNTIYF.

The chain carries TRBV5-1 and TRBJ1-1, with 7 positions matching TRBD1. This CDR3 is 13 amino acids long. Germline assignment: CDR1 SGHRS and CDR2 YFSETQ. V shed 2 bases, J shed 3 bases, and the junction held 1 base outside the gene matches. CDR3: CASSFQGDTEAFF. The CDR3 nucleotides read TGCGCCAGCAGCTTCCAGGGGGACACTGAAGCTTTCTTT.

This chain connects TRBV11-2 to TRBJ2-7; tentatively, D is TRBD1 (5 bases). The CDR3 consists of 12 residues. V was cut by 5 bases and J by 7 bases, with 12 bases left in between. The germline CDR1 and CDR2 sequences are SGHAT and FQNNGV. DNA for the CDR3: TGTGCCAGCAGCAACGGACACCAGGAGCAGTACTTC. It translates to CASSNGHQEQYF. The entire variable domain, with the rest obtained from reference TRBV11-2 and TRBJ2-7, is as follows: EAGVAQSPRYKIIEKRQSVAFWCNPISGHATLYWYQQILGQGPKLLIQFQNNGVVDDSQLPKDRFSAERLKGVDSTLKIQPAKLEDSAVYLCASSNGHQEQYFGPGTRLTVT.

This clone was recorded once. The chain employs TRBV29-1 and TRBJ1-4; 9 bases line up with TRBD1. The V gene end was trimmed by 0 bases and the J gene end by 0 bases; junction bases not matched to a gene: 8. In germline, CDR1 is SQVTM, CDR2 ANQGSEA. The CDR3 covers 18 residues. The CDR3 is CSVEDQGQGLATNEKLFF. In nucleotides, the CDR3 is TGCAGCGTTGAAGATCAGGGACAGGGCCTTGCAACTAATGAAAAACTGTTTTTT. Based on the CDR3 plus reference TRBV29-1 and TRBJ1-4, the full variable domain is SAVISQKPSRDICQRGTSLTIQCQVDSQVTMMFWYRQQPGQSLTLIATANQGSEATYESGFVIDKFPISRPNLTFSTLTVSNMSPEDSSIYLCSVEDQGQGLATNEKLFFGSGTQLSVL.

The chain carries TRBV5-1 and TRBJ1-1; D may be TRBD1 (5 bases). Germline CDR1 SGHRS, CDR2 YFSETQ. The CDR3 is 13 amino acids. Trimming stripped 3 bases from V and 3 bases from J, with 9 bases between. CDR3 loop: CASSSQGYTEAFF. CDR3 sequence (DNA): TGCGCCAGCAGCTCCCAGGGATACACTGAAGCTTTCTTT.

The DNA of the CDR3 is TGTGCCTGGATGAACAGGGGGGACACTGAAGCTTTCTTT. Its translation is CAWMNRGDTEAFF. The rearrangement joins TRBV30 to TRBJ1-1, with 8 bases that match TRBD1. The V segment lost 4 bases and the J segment 3 bases; nucleotides outside the gene matches: 4. The CDR3 totals 13 residues. The germline CDR1 and CDR2 sequences are GTSNPN and SVGIG (reference sequence).

V and J are TRBV30 and TRBJ2-7; D remains unclear. Looked up from germline, CDR1 is GTSNPN and CDR2 is SVGIG (reference sequence). Between the trimmed V and J ends, which lost 3 bases and 1 base, there was a span of 7 bases. CDR3 length: 12 amino acids. The chain's CDR3 is CAWRSSSYEQYF. The CDR3, as DNA: TGTGCCTGGAGGTCCAGTTCCTACGAGCAGTACTTC.

The chain carries TRBV30 and TRBJ2-1; 10 nucleotides align to TRBD2. CDR3 size: 14 residues. Unmatched junction bases numbered 3, after V lost 2 bases and J lost 5 bases. The germline V gene has CDR1 GTSNPN and CDR2 SVGIG (reference sequence). CDR3: CAWSRGLADNEQFF. CDR3 DNA sequence: TGTGCCTGGAGTCGCGGACTAGCGGACAATGAGCAGTTCTTC.